These T cell receptor beta chains were read from a single sample in a study of T cells in localized non-small cell lung cancer. Measured with immunoSEQ multiplex PCR; TCRdb has only the in-frame clones, and not every one. The sample consists of 19,000 or so clones, roughly 87% of them appearing once. This material consisted of peripheral blood mononuclear cells, taken before any cancer treatment. These receptors all come from a male donor at least 60 years old with stage II lung adenocarcinoma. Both conserved end residues are trimmed from each CDR3. The order of the fields is CDR3 protein, V gene, J gene.

CDR3: ASSGFHEQY
V: TRBV28
J: TRBJ2-7

CDR3: ARSLPTISRGRITGELF
V: TRBV5-3
J: TRBJ2-2

CDR3: ASSRQGGEKLF
V: TRBV6-1
J: TRBJ1-4

CDR3: ASSDLDREFYY
V: TRBV5-4
J: TRBJ2-4

CDR3: ASSSTYGDGNTIY
V: TRBV5-8
J: TRBJ1-3

CDR3: ASSQGIDTEAF
V: TRBV18
J: TRBJ1-1

CDR3: ATTDRYEQY
V: TRBV27
J: TRBJ2-7

CDR3: ASSSGTVYGYT
V: TRBV19
J: TRBJ1-2

CDR3: AWSVDNVETQY
V: TRBV30
J: TRBJ2-5

CDR3: ASSDDRTDTQY
V: TRBV2
J: TRBJ2-3

CDR3: ASSIDGQNTDTQY
V: TRBV19
J: TRBJ2-3

CDR3: ASEGAGTDTQY
V: TRBV7-9
J: TRBJ2-3

CDR3: ASGRQPSTDTQY
V: TRBV2
J: TRBJ2-3

CDR3: ASSENPDQREGIYEQF
V: TRBV25-1
J: TRBJ2-1

CDR3: ASRVDRGSNQPQH
V: TRBV2
J: TRBJ1-5

CDR3: AATGSNGNQPQH
V: TRBV28
J: TRBJ1-5

CDR3: ASSFQTDYGYT
V: TRBV5-6
J: TRBJ1-2

CDR3: ASSQGPSGRIWSYEQY
V: TRBV4-2
J: TRBJ2-7

CDR3: ASSPTSGADTQY
V: TRBV18
J: TRBJ2-3

CDR3: ASSYSKGVEQF
V: TRBV6-6
J: TRBJ2-1

CDR3: ASSLWTGGVGEQY
V: TRBV28
J: TRBJ2-7

CDR3: ASSLRGGTEAF
V: TRBV5-1
J: TRBJ1-1

CDR3: ASSLRGEQY
V: TRBV14
J: TRBJ2-7

CDR3: SVEAGTYEQY
V: TRBV29-1
J: TRBJ2-7

CDR3: SVDAEMNTEAF
V: TRBV29-1
J: TRBJ1-1

CDR3: ASSVGLAGGVYTEQF
V: TRBV9
J: TRBJ2-1

CDR3: ASSLMGGTNTGELF
V: TRBV7-3
J: TRBJ2-2

CDR3: ASSVGTSGIYEQY
V: TRBV9
J: TRBJ2-7

CDR3: ASSPQREGLESAQY
V: TRBV2
J: TRBJ2-3

CDR3: ASSGDVDGELF
V: TRBV2
J: TRBJ2-2

CDR3: ASSLGRGEQY
V: TRBV5-1
J: TRBJ2-7

CDR3: ASSLARRAADTQY
V: TRBV5-1
J: TRBJ2-3

CDR3: ASSLSGANVLT
V: TRBV6-1
J: TRBJ2-6

CDR3: ASSRRDSVSSGNQPQH
V: TRBV28
J: TRBJ1-5

CDR3: ASSLATDTQY
V: TRBV5-1
J: TRBJ2-3

CDR3: ASSPQGGQPQH
V: TRBV6-1
J: TRBJ1-5

CDR3: ASKTGTGGSDEQF
V: TRBV7-9
J: TRBJ2-1

CDR3: ASSIVPGNEQF
V: TRBV19
J: TRBJ2-1

CDR3: SVGRGSPNEQF
V: TRBV29-1
J: TRBJ2-1

CDR3: ASSRALAGGESEQY
V: TRBV5-4
J: TRBJ2-7

CDR3: ASQTGLAGRSDTQY
V: TRBV28
J: TRBJ2-3

CDR3: ASSQELAGHGADTQY
V: TRBV4-2
J: TRBJ2-3

CDR3: ASSDRDQETQY
V: TRBV2
J: TRBJ2-5

CDR3: ASSWGTVAGGYT
V: TRBV5-6
J: TRBJ1-2

CDR3: ASSQEWSTDTQY
V: TRBV4-1
J: TRBJ2-3

CDR3: ASSEGTGGYNEQF
V: TRBV5-4
J: TRBJ2-1

CDR3: ATKSSSAADYYNEQF
V: TRBV19
J: TRBJ2-1

CDR3: ASSLGFLQGPISGYT
V: TRBV7-9
J: TRBJ1-2